The T cell receptor (beta chain) described here comes from a study of T cells in women clearing cervical HPV infection. Study conclusions and caveats: Unknown T-cell numbers per sample may underlie the richness differences. Timing of associations relative to infection is unclear; T-cell subsets were not isolated. A classifier using richness and V gene abundances reached an AUC of about 0.83.

TCRdb's table, derived via immunoSEQ multiplex PCR, lists solely in-frame clones and lacks some. Its clone listing holds approximately 26,000 clones. Regarding this clone: Its antigen is still unknown. The CDR3 goes on 3 residues after the read ends, and that part is filled in from the germline J gene.

Cervical HPV DNA detected by MY09/MY11 PCR, typed by dot-blot. In germline, CDR1 is SGHTA, CDR2 FQGTGA. The CDR3 spans 17 residues. V was pared by 4 bases and J by 5 bases, with 9 bases of the junction left unmatched. The TCR sequence derives from a woman aged 18 to 75 with a cervical HPV16 infection that either progressed to CIN3+ or cleared (not recorded which). This chain joins TRBV7-3 and TRBJ2-2; TRBD2 matches 11 bases. Sample: blood buffy coat. CDR3 sequence: CASSSTSGDFSTGELFF. Incomplete CDR3 DNA: TGTGCCAGCAGCTCGACTAGCGGGGACTTCTCAACCGGGGAG.